This T cell receptor beta chain was documented in a study of blood T cell repertoires in COVID-19. With 2 bases clipped from V and 7 bases from J, the junction kept 5 bases outside the gene matches. The CDR3 runs to 14 residues. The germline CDR1 and CDR2 sequences are SGHRS and YFSETQ. Living in about two dozen US areas, the participants were between about 18 and 90 years of age. Allocation to cohorts depended on clinical history reported by the participants. The method was immunoSEQ multiplex PCR; TCRdb's version includes in-frame clones alone and lacks a portion of them. The table includes 200,000 or so clones, roughly 87% detected once.

Specimen: PBMCs or T cells enriched from blood (not recorded which). This chain connects TRBV5-1 to TRBJ2-1; TRBD1 aligns across 8 bases. The TCR was taken from a middle-aged woman with acute COVID-19. Here the CDR3 reads CASSLAGGINEQFF. CDR3 nucleotides: TGCGCCAGCAGCTTAGCAGGGGGCATAAATGAGCAGTTCTTC.